These 32 T cell receptor beta chains originate from one sample sequenced in a study of blood T cell repertoires in COVID-19. Produced via immunoSEQ multiplex PCR; TCRdb's table is partial and in-frame only. The sample carries around 430,000 clones, around nine tenths recorded once. Sequenced input: PBMCs or T cells enriched from blood (not recorded which). The receptors were gathered from a woman in her fifties or sixties who had recovered from COVID-19.

The rearrangement uses TRBV27 and TRBJ2-4, with TRBD1 identical over 12 bases. Germline V gives CDR1 MNHEY, CDR2 SMNVEV (reference sequence). V lost 4 bases, J lost 0 bases, and 16 bases stayed unmatched. The CDR3 runs to 21 residues. The CDR3 sequence: CASSSTQPGQGALLAKNIQYF. For the CDR3, the DNA is TGTGCCAGCAGTTCCACCCAGCCGGGACAGGGGGCCCTACTAGCCAAAAACATTCAGTACTTC.

In regard to this clone: The same CDR3 arises from other DNA sequences in this sample as well. The chain carries TRBV5-1 and TRBJ1-1; D not resolved. CDR3 size: 12 residues. CDR1 is SGHRS, CDR2 YFSETQ, per germline. Trimming cost V 5 bases and J 4 bases, with 9 bases left between them. The DNA of the CDR3 is TGCGCCAGCAGAAGAGGGTCCACTGAAGCTTTCTTT. It codes for CASRRGSTEAFF.

The chain uses TRBV30 and TRBJ1-2; 7 positions agree with TRBD1. The CDR3 totals 13 residues. J lost 8 bases, V lost 1 base, and 7 bases had no gene match. Germline CDR1 is GTSNPN and CDR2 is SVGIG (reference sequence). The CDR3 here is CAWSEAGGGGYTF. CDR3 nucleotides: TGTGCCTGGAGTGAGGCAGGGGGTGGGGGCTACACCTTC.

This clone has at least ten counts. The genes are TRBV6-2 or TRBV6-3 and TRBJ1-1; D is unclear. The V end was cut by 0 bases, the J end by 0 bases, with 5 bases between. Germline lookup yields CDR1 MNHEY and CDR2 SVGEGT. The CDR3 is 14 amino acids. CDR3 sequence (DNA): TGTGCCAGCAGTTACTCCTTATTGAACACTGAAGCTTTCTTT. Protein sequence: CASSYSLLNTEAFF.

Of note for this clone: The conserved phenylalanine or tryptophan is not found at the CDR3 terminus, so this likely reflects a read error. It is unclear where the CDR3 begins or ends on the DNA, so no DNA is shown, and the CDR3 is as TCRdb lists it. The chain employs TRBV27 and TRBJ2-7; TRBD2 is the table's D call and was not checked against the DNA. CDR1 and CDR2 from the germline V gene are MNHEY and SMNVEV (reference sequence). The CDR3 has 13 residues if both end residues are counted. CDR3 loop: CASSLGVSGGPYL.

The chain combines TRBV30 with TRBJ1-5; no definite D call. This CDR3 spans 15 amino acids. V lost 0 bases to trimming and J lost 4 bases, with 13 bases between them. Germline CDR1 GTSNPN, CDR2 SVGIG (reference sequence). CDR3 bases: TGTGCCTGGAGTGTCCCAGGAAGTACTAATCAGCCCCAGCATTTT. Translated: CAWSVPGSTNQPQHF.

This clone was found once. The rearrangement uses TRBV28 and TRBJ1-3; D perhaps matches TRBD1 (5 bases). CDR1 is MDHEN and CDR2 is SYDVKM in the germline V gene. V was cut by 5 bases and J by 2 bases, with 22 bases left in between. This CDR3 comprises 18 residues. The CDR3 region is CASSPYWGGVSTGNTIYF. CDR3 DNA sequence: TGTGCCAGCAGTCCCTACTGGGGGGGGGTATCTACTGGAAACACCATATATTTT.

The chain recombines TRBV11-1 with TRBJ2-7, with D perhaps TRBD1 (6 bases). The CDR3 totals 15 residues. Germline loops: CDR1 SGHAT, CDR2 FQDESV (reference sequence). The germline V and J ends were trimmed by 4 bases and 3 bases, with 16 bases remaining between them. In nucleotides, the CDR3 is TGTGCCAGCAGCTCCCGAGGACAGCTGAACTACGAGCAGTACTTC. Protein product: CASSSRGQLNYEQYF.

This chain joins TRBV6-1 and TRBJ2-1, with a weak D call TRBD2 (5 bases). V lost 4 bases and J 0 bases, leaving 13 bases between the germline ends. CDR1 is MNHNS and CDR2 is SASEGT in the germline V gene. The CDR3 consists of 16 residues. The chain's CDR3 is CASSAVPGSSYNEQFF. In DNA form, the CDR3 reads TGTGCCAGCAGTGCTGTCCCGGGGAGCTCCTACAATGAGCAGTTCTTC.

The rearrangement links TRBV5-5 to TRBJ1-4; 7 bases align to TRBD1. This CDR3 comprises 16 residues. Germline CDR1 and CDR2: SGHKS and YYEKEE (reference sequence). V shed 0 bases, J shed 4 bases, and the junction held 6 bases outside the gene matches. The CDR3 bases are TGTGCCAGCAGCTTGGCAGGGGGTGAAAATAATGAAAAACTGTTTTTT. This sequence encodes CASSLAGGENNEKLFF.

The CDR3 spells CASSQATWEGGYTF. DNA of the CDR3: TGTGCCAGCAGCCAAGCGACATGGGAGGGAGGCTACACCTTC. The gene calls are TRBV3-1 (or the pseudogene TRBV3-2) and TRBJ1-2; unclear D gene. With 1 base removed from V and 8 bases from J, the gap between germline ends came to 14 bases. The CDR3 is made up of 14 amino acids. Germline CDR1 reads LGHDT; CDR2 reads YNNKEL (reference sequence).

J is TRBJ1-1 and V is TRBV5-1, with 9 nucleotides matching TRBD1. CDR3 size: 14 residues. Germline V gives CDR1 SGHRS, CDR2 YFSETQ. The trim removed 0 bases at V and 6 bases at J, leaving 3 bases unmatched. The CDR3 loop is CASSLGDRAPEAFF. CDR3 bases: TGCGCCAGCAGCTTGGGGGACAGGGCACCTGAAGCTTTCTTT.

To note about this clone: At one end the junction does not follow the germline gene, possibly because of a read error. CDR3 in amino acids: CASSPGGGSRDEQYF. Written as DNA, the CDR3 is TGTGCTAGCAGCCCGGGGGGCGGCTCTCGCGACGAGCAGTACTTC. The V gene is TRBV7-7, the J gene TRBJ2-7; tentative D call: TRBD2 (7 bases). CDR3 length: 15 residues. Germline V gene lookup returns CDR1 SSHAT and CDR2 FNYEAQ (reference sequence).

The chain couples TRBV27 to TRBJ2-2; no firm D call. The germline gives CDR1 MNHEY, CDR2 SMNVEV (reference sequence). Trimming stripped 3 bases from V and 6 bases from J, with 5 bases between. The CDR3 runs 12 residues. The CDR3 protein is CASSLAAGELFF. The CDR3 bases are TGTGCCAGCAGTTTGGCAGCCGGGGAGCTGTTTTTT.

This rearrangement joins TRBV27 to TRBJ1-1; TRBD1 matches 8 bases. Trimming cost V 4 bases and J 8 bases; bases outside gene matches: 3. The CDR3 runs 12 residues. Germline CDR1 MNHEY, CDR2 SMNVEV (reference sequence). In DNA form, the CDR3 reads TGTGCCAGCAGTTCTACAGGGGGGGAAGCTTTCTTT. This codes for CASSSTGGEAFF.

V usage is TRBV4-1 and J usage is TRBJ2-3; D call uncertain. Trimming left V 3 bases short and J 5 bases short, with 15 bases between. The CDR3 totals 15 residues. CDR1 MGHRA and CDR2 YSYEKL come from the germline V gene. The DNA of the CDR3 is TGCGCCAGCAGCCAGGCGGCGGTGTCTCGAGATACGCAGTATTTT. Its translation: CASSQAAVSRDTQYF.

The rearrangement uses TRBV7-9 and TRBJ2-3; D is possibly TRBD1 (5 bases). Trimming took 4 bases from V and 0 from J, leaving 8 bases between them. Germline V CDR1 and CDR2: SEHNR, FQNEAQ (reference sequence). This CDR3 spans 14 amino acids. CDR3 in DNA: TGTGCCAGCAGCTATAGACAGAGCACAGATACGCAGTATTTT. Protein product: CASSYRQSTDTQYF.

The chain has TRBV19 and TRBJ2-7, with D maybe TRBD1 (5 bases). The CDR3 is 15 residues long. Trimming took off 3 bases at V and 3 bases at J, with 15 bases between the two ends. Germline CDR1 LNHDA, CDR2 SQIVND (reference sequence). The CDR3 DNA sequence: TGTGCCAGTAGTATGAGGTTCGACAGAAACTACGAGCAGTACTTC. This gives the protein CASSMRFDRNYEQYF.

The genes are TRBV5-1 and TRBJ1-6; 7 bases map to TRBD1. In germline, CDR1 is SGHRS, CDR2 YFSETQ. Unmatched junction bases numbered 8, after V lost 4 bases and J lost 4 bases. The CDR3 runs 16 residues. The CDR3 is CASSPSQGGYNSPLHF. For the CDR3, the DNA is TGCGCCAGCAGCCCAAGTCAGGGGGGATATAATTCACCCCTCCACTTT.

The chain is built from TRBV7-2 and TRBJ1-1; D is possibly TRBD1 (5 bases). CDR3 size: 13 residues. Trimming cost V 5 bases and J 4 bases, with 11 bases left between them. CDR1 and CDR2 from the germline V gene are SGHTA and FQGNSA. DNA for the CDR3: TGTGCCAGCAGCCCAGGGCGTAGCACTGAAGCTTTCTTT. Its translation: CASSPGRSTEAFF.

The chain is built from TRBV3-1 (or the pseudogene TRBV3-2) and TRBJ1-5, with D possibly being TRBD1 (5 bases). Per the germline V gene, CDR1 is LGHDT and CDR2 is YNNKEL (reference sequence). Trimming left V 1 base short and J 3 bases short, with 7 bases between. This CDR3 has 14 amino acids. CDR3 DNA sequence: TGTGCCAGCAGCCAAGCAGGGATCAATCAGCCCCAGCATTTT. The encoded protein is CASSQAGINQPQHF.

This clone has a single count. This rearrangement joins TRBV9 to TRBJ1-2; tentatively, D is TRBD1 (5 bases). CDR1 and CDR2 from the germline V gene are SGDLS and YYNGEE. The CDR3 extends over 12 amino acids. Trimming cost V 3 bases and J 8 bases, with 11 bases left between them. The chain's CDR3 is CASSDTGHGYTF. DNA for the CDR3: TGTGCCAGCAGCGATACAGGTCACGGCTACACCTTC.

V usage is TRBV7-9 and J usage is TRBJ1-2, with TRBD1 as a possible D gene (6 bases). The CDR3 runs 16 residues. V was pared by 5 bases and J by 2 bases, with 18 bases between. CDR1 SEHNR and CDR2 FQNEAQ come from the germline V gene (reference sequence). CDR3 residues: CASSKPIRTDNYGYTF. CDR3 coding DNA: TGTGCCAGCAGCAAGCCAATTAGGACAGACAACTATGGCTACACCTTC. Full variable domain (outside the CDR3, taken from reference TRBV7-9 and TRBJ1-2): DTGVSQNPRHKITKRGQNVTFRCDPISEHNRLYWYRQTLGQGPEFLTYFQNEAQLEKSRLLSDRFSAERPKGSFSTLEIQRTEQGDSAMYLCASSKPIRTDNYGYTFGSGTRLTVV.

This rearrangement joins TRBV5-1 to TRBJ1-1, with TRBD1 as a possible D gene (6 bases). The V and J ends lost 1 base and 1 base respectively, with 8 bases between them. The CDR3 consists of 14 residues. Germline V lookup: CDR1 SGHRS, CDR2 YFSETQ. The CDR3 DNA reads as TGCGCCAGCAGCTTGACAGGGAGGAACACTGAAGCTTTCTTT. Encoded protein: CASSLTGRNTEAFF.

The CDR3 nucleotides read TGTGCCAGCAGCGTAGAATTAGCGGGGGCCACAGATACGCAGTATTTT. This translates into CASSVELAGATDTQYF. The V gene is TRBV9, the J gene TRBJ2-3, with 9 bases matching TRBD2. The CDR3 loop spans 16 amino acids. After removal of 0 bases from V and 2 bases from J, the junction contained 4 bases not matched to a gene. Germline V lookup: CDR1 SGDLS, CDR2 YYNGEE. Together with reference TRBV9 and TRBJ2-3, the CDR3 gives the full variable domain: DSGVTQTPKHLITATGQRVTLRCSPRSGDLSVYWYQQSLDQGLQFLIQYYNGEERAKGNILERFSAQQFPDLHSELNLSSLELGDSALYFCASSVELAGATDTQYFGPGTRLTVL.

The CDR3 nucleotides are TGCGCCAGCAGCCGGGACAGGGAGGAGACCCAGTACTTC. This gives the protein CASSRDREETQYF. The gene calls are TRBV5-1 and TRBJ2-5; 9 bases agree with TRBD1. V trimming: 4 bases; J trimming: 5 bases; junction bases outside the gene matches: 3. CDR1 is SGHRS and CDR2 is YFSETQ in the germline V gene. The CDR3 totals 13 residues.

This chain connects TRBV5-6 to TRBJ1-5, with a weak D call TRBD1 (6 bases). V lost 4 bases, J lost 7 bases, and 12 bases lay in between. Looked up from germline, CDR1 is SGHDT and CDR2 is YYEEEE. The CDR3 runs to 13 residues. The CDR3 loop reads CASSLGGLQPQHF. The CDR3, as DNA: TGTGCCAGCAGCCTCGGGGGGCTACAGCCCCAGCATTTT.

This clone was found once. J is TRBJ1-1 and V is TRBV2; a weak D match, TRBD1 (6 bases). The CDR3 contains 14 residues. From germline, CDR1 is SNHLY and CDR2 FYNNEI. V shed 6 bases and J shed 3 bases, with 14 bases lying between them. The CDR3 coding sequence is TGTGCCAGCAGACCCGACAGGATTTACACTGAAGCTTTCTTT. It encodes CASRPDRIYTEAFF. The full variable domain, in which reference TRBV2 and TRBJ1-1 provide the parts outside the CDR3, is EPEVTQTPSHQVTQMGQEVILRCVPISNHLYFYWYRQILGQKVEFLVSFYNNEISEKSEIFDDQFSVERPDGSNFTLKIRSTKLEDSAMYFCASRPDRIYTEAFFGQGTRLTVV.

This clone was recorded once. The V call is TRBV7-9, the J call TRBJ2-7; 9 bases are shared with TRBD2. Trimming cost V 6 bases and J 6 bases; bases outside gene matches: 12. The CDR3 is 15 residues long. Germline V gene lookup returns CDR1 SEHNR and CDR2 FQNEAQ (reference sequence). CDR3 nucleotide sequence: TGTGCCAGCAGTTTATCCACCGGGACTAGCATCGAGCAGTACTTC. It is translated as CASSLSTGTSIEQYF.

The chain is built from TRBV4-1 and TRBJ1-2; TRBD1 matches at 7 bases. This CDR3 is built from 16 residues. V shed 6 bases, J shed 0 bases, and the junction held 10 bases outside the gene matches. Germline assignment: CDR1 MGHRA and CDR2 YSYEKL. CDR3 loop: CASRHGTALPNYGYTF. CDR3 sequence (DNA): TGCGCCAGCAGACACGGGACAGCTCTCCCTAACTATGGCTACACCTTC.

The chain is built from TRBV11-3 and TRBJ1-5; D ambiguous. The germline gives CDR1 SGHNT, CDR2 YENEEA. The V and J ends lost 4 bases and 0 bases respectively, with 13 bases between them. This CDR3 contains 16 residues. This CDR3 reads CASSSATEYSNQPQHF. The CDR3, as DNA: TGTGCCAGCAGCTCAGCGACCGAGTATAGCAATCAGCCCCAGCATTTT.

The chain joins TRBV9 to TRBJ2-3; 9 bases agree with TRBD2. From germline, CDR1 is SGDLS and CDR2 YYNGEE. The J segment lost 0 bases and the V segment lost 3 bases, leaving 8 bases of the junction unmatched. This CDR3 contains 17 residues. The DNA for the CDR3 is TGTGCCAGCAGCGCGATAGGACTAGCGCTTAGCACAGATACGCAGTATTTT. Its translation: CASSAIGLALSTDTQYF.